Given below is one T cell receptor (beta chain) in context. This clonotype came up a few times. The antigen this receptor binds is unknown. The record has no base qualities; no much larger clone is one base away. The source of the sample is a study of patients and donors after allogeneic stem cell transplantation (TCRdb year 2020). The method was RT-PCR. The sequencer was a NextSeq 550. The public reads were quality trimmed at Q25 with fastp and then assembled into clones with MiXCR by TCRdb, keeping productive beta chains. Rows are unified per CDR3 protein, each entry keeping the most common DNA and genes. The sample data list some 17,000 distinct CDR3 sequences, and 27% of these were observed just once. Together, the top ten hold approximately 40% of the sample. The CDR3 contains 16 residues, cysteine and phenylalanine counted. CDR3 DNA only is kept here, 48 bases in frame from base 1. The germline V gene (reference sequence) provides CDR1 LNHDA and CDR2 SQIVND. V has 4 bases trimmed and J has 0 bases trimmed; junction bases matching no gene number 5.

This TCR was sampled from a human donor who was either an allogeneic HSCT recipient or a stem cell or donor lymphocyte infusion donor (not recorded which). It is not recorded whose cells these are; they may come from a transplant donor. The sequenced material came from blood, either unsorted or a sorted T cell fraction (not recorded which). The rearrangement joined TRBV19 to TRBJ1-1; TRBD1 agrees with 10 junctional bases. The CDR3 protein sequence reads: CASSRGQGLLNTEAFF. The DNA sequence is TGTGCCAGTAGTAGGGGACAGGGGCTCCTGAACACTGAAGCTTTCTTT.